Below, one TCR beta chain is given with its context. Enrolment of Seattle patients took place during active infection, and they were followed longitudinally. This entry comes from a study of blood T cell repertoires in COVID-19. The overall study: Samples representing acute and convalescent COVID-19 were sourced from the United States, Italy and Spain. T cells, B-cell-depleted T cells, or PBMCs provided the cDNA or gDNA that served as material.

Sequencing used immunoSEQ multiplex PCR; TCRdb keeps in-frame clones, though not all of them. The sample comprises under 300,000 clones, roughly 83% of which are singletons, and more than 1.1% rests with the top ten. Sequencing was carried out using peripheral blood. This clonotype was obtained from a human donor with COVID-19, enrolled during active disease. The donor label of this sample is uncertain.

CDR3 sequence reads: CASSFLQTGGRNEQFF. The CDR3 nucleotides are TGTGCCAGCAGTTTCCTCCAGACAGGGGGGAGGAATGAGCAGTTCTTC. The chain has TRBV28 and TRBJ2-1, with 9 bases fitting TRBD1. The trim removed 3 bases at V and 7 bases at J, leaving 10 bases unmatched. The CDR3 is made up of 16 amino acids. Germline loops: CDR1 MDHEN, CDR2 SYDVKM.